This T cell receptor beta chain came from a study of T cell repertoires in cytomegalovirus infection. The overall study: Newly reported HLA-C-restricted and thoroughly characterized HLA-B-restricted CMV epitopes were employed.

Findings and caveats of the study: Identification of carriers of CMV plus the relevant HLA was performed using cumulative public TCR beta family frequency. In two of eight donors, the top clonotype was HLA-C-restricted CMV-specific.

This clonotype was seen only a few times. Its antigen is still unknown. A single record per CDR3 protein comes from TCRdb applying MiXCR to the reads. The data hold 640,000 or so distinct CDR3 sequences, with around 30% observed a single time. Germline CDR1 and CDR2: LNHNV and YYDKDF (reference sequence). This CDR3 is built from 15 residues. The ends lost 5 bases at V and 4 bases at J; junction bases unmatched: 9. This receptor was identified in a human donor in good health (CMV status not recorded). Some clones in this sample may be carry-over from other donors' samples. The chain recombines TRBV15 with TRBJ1-2, with TRBD1 identical over 8 bases. The sample was cultured PBMCs, taken from culture after CMV antigen stimulation. The CDR3 is CATSRLQGAFYGYTF. The CDR3 nucleotides are TGTGCCACCAGCCGGCTTCAGGGGGCTTTCTATGGCTACACCTTC.